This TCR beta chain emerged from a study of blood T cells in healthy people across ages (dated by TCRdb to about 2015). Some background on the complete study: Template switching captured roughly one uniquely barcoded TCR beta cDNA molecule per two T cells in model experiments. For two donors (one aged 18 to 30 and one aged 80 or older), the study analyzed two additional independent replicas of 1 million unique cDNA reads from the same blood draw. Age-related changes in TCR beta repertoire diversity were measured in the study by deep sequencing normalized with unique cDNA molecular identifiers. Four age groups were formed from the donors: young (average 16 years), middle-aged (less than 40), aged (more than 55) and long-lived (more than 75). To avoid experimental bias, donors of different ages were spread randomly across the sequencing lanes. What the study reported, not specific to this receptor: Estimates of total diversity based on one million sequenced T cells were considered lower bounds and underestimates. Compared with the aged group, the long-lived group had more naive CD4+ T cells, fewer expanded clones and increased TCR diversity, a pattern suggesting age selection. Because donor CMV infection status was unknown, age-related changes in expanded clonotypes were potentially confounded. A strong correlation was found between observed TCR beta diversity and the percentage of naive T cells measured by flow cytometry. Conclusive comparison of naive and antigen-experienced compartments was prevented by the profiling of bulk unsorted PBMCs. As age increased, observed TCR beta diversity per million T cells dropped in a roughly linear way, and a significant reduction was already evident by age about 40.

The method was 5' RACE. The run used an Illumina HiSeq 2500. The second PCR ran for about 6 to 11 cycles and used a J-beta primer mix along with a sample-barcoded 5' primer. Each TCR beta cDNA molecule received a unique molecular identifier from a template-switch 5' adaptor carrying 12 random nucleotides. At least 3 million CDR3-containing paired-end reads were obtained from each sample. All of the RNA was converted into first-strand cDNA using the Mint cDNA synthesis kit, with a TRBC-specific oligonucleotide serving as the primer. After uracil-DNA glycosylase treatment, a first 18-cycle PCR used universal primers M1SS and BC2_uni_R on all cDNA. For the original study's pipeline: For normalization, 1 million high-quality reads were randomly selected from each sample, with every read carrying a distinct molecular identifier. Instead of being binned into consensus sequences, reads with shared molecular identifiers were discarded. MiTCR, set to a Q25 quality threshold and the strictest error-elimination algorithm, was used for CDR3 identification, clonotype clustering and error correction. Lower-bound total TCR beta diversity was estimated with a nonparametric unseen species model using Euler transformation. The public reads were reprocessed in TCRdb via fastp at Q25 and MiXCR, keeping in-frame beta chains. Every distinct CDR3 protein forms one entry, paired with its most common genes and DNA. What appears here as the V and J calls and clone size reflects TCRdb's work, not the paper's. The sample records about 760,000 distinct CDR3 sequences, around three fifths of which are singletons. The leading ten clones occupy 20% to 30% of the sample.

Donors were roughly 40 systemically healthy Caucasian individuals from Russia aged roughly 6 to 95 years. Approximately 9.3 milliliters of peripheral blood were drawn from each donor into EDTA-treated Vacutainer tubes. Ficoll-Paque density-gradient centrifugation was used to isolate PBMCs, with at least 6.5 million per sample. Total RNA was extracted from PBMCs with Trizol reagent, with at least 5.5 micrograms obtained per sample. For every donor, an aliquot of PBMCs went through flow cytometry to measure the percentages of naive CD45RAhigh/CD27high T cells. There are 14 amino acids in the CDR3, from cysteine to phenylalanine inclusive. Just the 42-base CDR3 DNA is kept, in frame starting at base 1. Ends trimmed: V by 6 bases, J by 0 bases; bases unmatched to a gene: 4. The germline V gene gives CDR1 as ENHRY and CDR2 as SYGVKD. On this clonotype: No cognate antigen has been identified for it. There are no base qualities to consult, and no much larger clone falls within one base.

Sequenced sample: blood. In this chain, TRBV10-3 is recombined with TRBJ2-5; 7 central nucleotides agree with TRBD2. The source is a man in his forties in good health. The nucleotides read TGTGCCATCAGGGCTAGCGGCGACCAAGAGACCCAGTACTTC. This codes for CAIRASGDQETQYF.